This passage covers 17 T cell receptor beta chains from one sample sequenced in a study of T cell responses to AZD1222 COVID-19 vaccine. Method: immunoSEQ multiplex PCR; TCRdb's copy keeps in-frame clones and lacks some. The table records 180,000 or so clones, around 90% of them present only once. Sequencing was performed on peripheral blood, taken 28 days after the second AZD1222 dose. The receptor source for this set is an adult who received the AZD1222 COVID-19 vaccine.

This chain connects TRBV29-1 to TRBJ2-6, with D tentatively TRBD1 or TRBD2 (5 bases each). The germline V and J ends were trimmed by 8 bases and 0 bases, with 20 bases remaining between them. The CDR3 is 17 residues long. Germline V lookup: CDR1 SQVTM, CDR2 ANQGSEA. CDR3 protein: CSSLARDGASGANVLTF. CDR3 sequence (DNA): TGCAGCTCTTTGGCTAGGGACGGCGCCTCTGGGGCCAACGTCCTGACTTTC.

A single count supports this clone. The gene calls are TRBV7-9 and TRBJ1-5; 9 bases match TRBD1. Trimming cost V 5 bases and J 7 bases; bases outside gene matches: 12. This CDR3 is built from 16 residues. CDR1 is SEHNR and CDR2 is FQNEAQ in the germline V gene (reference sequence). The CDR3 region has the DNA TGTGCCAGCAGCGTGGGATCACAGGGGGCTGGCCAGCCCCAGCATTTT. It is translated as CASSVGSQGAGQPQHF.

The chain carries TRBV7-7 and TRBJ2-1; D is possibly TRBD1 (5 bases). V lost 6 bases and J lost 7, with 25 bases in between. Germline CDR1 and CDR2: SSHAT and FNYEAQ (reference sequence). The CDR3 loop spans 17 amino acids. The CDR3 region is CASSPRASIPNMNEQFF. As DNA, the CDR3 is TGTGCCAGCAGTCCCAGGGCGTCGATCCCCAATATGAATGAGCAGTTCTTC.

The chain couples TRBV12-3 or TRBV12-4 to TRBJ2-7; D is uncertain. CDR3 length: 13 amino acids. Trimming took off 10 bases at V and 0 bases at J, with 13 bases between the two ends. The DNA for the CDR3 is TGTGCCACCACGGGCGCTAGCTCCTACGAGCAGTACTTC. It translates to CATTGASSYEQYF.

About this clone itself: The sample contains more than one DNA sequence encoding this CDR3. This chain joins TRBV3-1 (or the pseudogene TRBV3-2) and TRBJ1-5; D is undetermined. Trimming left V 0 bases short and J 5 bases short, with 5 bases between. This CDR3 comprises 13 residues. The germline V gene has CDR1 LGHDT and CDR2 YNNKEL (reference sequence). The CDR3 coding sequence is TGTGCCAGCAGCCAAGACCGAGATCAGCCCCAGCATTTT. Encoded protein: CASSQDRDQPQHF.

The chain combines TRBV3-1 (or the pseudogene TRBV3-2) with TRBJ2-3, with 9 bases identical to TRBD1. The CDR3 has 15 amino acids. CDR1 LGHDT and CDR2 YNNKEL come from the germline V gene (reference sequence). The ends lost 1 base at V and 2 bases at J; junction bases unmatched: 1. CDR3 residues: CASSQGDRATDTQYF. CDR3 sequence (DNA): TGTGCCAGCAGCCAAGGGGACAGGGCCACAGATACGCAGTATTTT.

The chain joins TRBV7-2 to TRBJ2-2; D gene unclear. This CDR3 is 16 amino acids long. CDR1 and CDR2 (germline): SGHTA, FQGNSA. Trimming took off 1 base at V and 0 bases at J, with 9 bases between the two ends. The CDR3 nucleotides read TGTGCCAGCAGCTTAGGGCTGGCGGCGAACACCGGGGAGCTGTTTTTT. Amino acid sequence: CASSLGLAANTGELFF.

This clone was seen a single time. The J gene is TRBJ2-3, the V gene TRBV15; no clear D gene. Germline-derived CDR1 and CDR2 are LNHNV and YYDKDF (reference sequence). Trimming pared 5 bases from V and 0 bases from J, leaving 12 bases between. There are 15 residues in the CDR3. The DNA for the CDR3 is TGTGCCACCAGCCGCCGGGCCCTTAGCACAGATACGCAGTATTTT. It codes for CATSRRALSTDTQYF.

The gene calls are TRBV5-1 and TRBJ1-6; D gene unclear. Trimming removed 0 bases at V and 3 bases at J, with 7 bases between. Germline loops: CDR1 SGHRS, CDR2 YFSETQ. The CDR3 is 15 amino acids. The CDR3 here is CASSLAGGYNSPLHF. For the CDR3, the DNA is TGCGCCAGCAGCTTGGCGGGCGGCTATAATTCACCCCTCCACTTT.

The chain links TRBV6-6 to TRBJ1-4, with TRBD1 matching over 10 bases. This CDR3 has 14 amino acids. CDR1 and CDR2 from the germline V gene are MNHNY and SVGAGI (reference sequence). The V gene end was trimmed by 6 bases and the J gene end by 7 bases; junction bases not matched to a gene: 5. The chain's CDR3 is CASSYGTGVEKLFF. The CDR3 DNA is TGTGCCAGCAGCTACGGGACAGGGGTTGAAAAACTGTTTTTT.

The chain carries TRBV28 and TRBJ2-7; no firm D call. Per the germline V gene, CDR1 is MDHEN and CDR2 is SYDVKM. V gave up 3 bases and J gave up 6 bases, with 9 bases separating them. The CDR3 sequence is 12 residues long. The CDR3 bases are TGTGCCAGCAGTTTTTCGCTCAGCGAGCAGTACTTC. Protein sequence: CASSFSLSEQYF. The full variable domain, completed using reference TRBV28 and TRBJ2-7, is DVKVTQSSRYLVKRTGEKVFLECVQDMDHENMFWYRQDPGLGLRLIYFSYDVKMKEKGDIPEGYSVSREKKERFSLILESASTNQTSMYLCASSFSLSEQYFGPGTRLTVT.

V is TRBV5-6 and J is TRBJ1-3, with D possibly matching TRBD1 (6 bases). This CDR3 contains 16 residues. Trimming removed 8 bases from V and 3 bases from J, with 21 bases in between. The germline V gene has CDR1 SGHDT and CDR2 YYEEEE. CDR3 sequence reads: CASTSGRGAFGNTIYF. CDR3 coding DNA: TGTGCCAGTACCTCGGGTCGGGGGGCATTTGGAAACACCATATATTTT. The entire variable domain, with the rest obtained from reference TRBV5-6 and TRBJ1-3, is as follows: DAGVTQSPTHLIKTRGQQVTLRCSPKSGHDTVSWYQQALGQGPQFIFQYYEEEERQRGNFPDRFSGHQFPNYSSELNVNALLLGDSALYLCASTSGRGAFGNTIYFGEGSWLTVV.

CDR3: CASSQEGTGSPINQPQHF. The CDR3, as DNA: TGTGCCAGCAGCCAAGAGGGAACAGGGTCTCCAATCAATCAGCCCCAGCATTTT. V is TRBV4-2 and J is TRBJ1-5; maybe TRBD1 (6 bases). Germline assignment: CDR1 LGHNA and CDR2 YNFKEQ. Trimming cost V 0 bases and J 3 bases, with 18 bases left between them. The CDR3 is made up of 18 amino acids.

The gene calls are TRBV6-2 or TRBV6-3 and TRBJ1-2; 8 bases match TRBD1. The CDR3 is 13 amino acids. Germline V gene sequence: CDR1 MNHEY, CDR2 SVGEGT. V shed 6 bases, J shed 4 bases, and the junction held 4 bases outside the gene matches. CDR3 region: CASSDQGAYGYTF. The CDR3 region has the DNA TGTGCCAGCAGCGACCAGGGGGCCTATGGCTACACCTTC.

The chain joins TRBV10-3 to TRBJ2-2; D may correspond to TRBD1 or TRBD2 (5 bases each). Looked up from germline, CDR1 is ENHRY and CDR2 is SYGVKD. Trimming removed 6 bases from V and 0 bases from J, with 8 bases in between. This CDR3 has 14 amino acids. The CDR3 DNA sequence: TGTGCCATCAGGGGGACCACGAACACCGGGGAGCTGTTTTTT. The encoded protein is CAIRGTTNTGELFF.

The table lists this clone with many counts. Here the CDR3 DNA reads TGTGCCAGCAGTGAGTTGGGGCGAAACACCATATATTTT. It translates to CASSELGRNTIYF. This chain joins TRBV25-1 and TRBJ1-3; D might be TRBD1 (5 bases). V dropped 3 bases and J dropped 5 bases, with 8 bases sitting between them. There are 13 residues in the CDR3. Germline V gene data show CDR1 as MGHDK and CDR2 as SYGVNS.

The rearrangement uses TRBV28 and TRBJ1-6, with D possibly being TRBD1 (5 bases). Trimming pared 7 bases from V and 11 bases from J, leaving 18 bases between. CDR1 is MDHEN and CDR2 is SYDVKM in the germline V gene. This CDR3 spans 14 amino acids. The CDR3 nucleotides are TGTGCCAGCAATTTGGGGCGGGGGTTTACACCCCTCCACTTT. This translates into CASNLGRGFTPLHF.